Presented here are 10 T cell receptor beta chains from one specimen sequenced in a study of blood T cell repertoires in COVID-19. Measured with immunoSEQ multiplex PCR; TCRdb has only the in-frame clones, and not every one. The sample has almost 250,000 clones, more than 85% seen once. The sequenced material came from PBMCs or T cells enriched from blood (not recorded which). The receptors come from a woman aged 25 to 45 who had recovered from COVID-19.

The chain uses TRBV27 and TRBJ2-7; D may be TRBD1 (6 bases). V shed 8 bases and J shed 2 bases, with 19 bases lying between them. The germline gives CDR1 MNHEY, CDR2 SMNVEV (reference sequence). The length of the CDR3 is 15 residues. CDR3 in amino acids: CASSALDRPPYEQYF. CDR3 DNA: TGTGCCAGCTCAGCTTTGGACAGACCACCCTACGAGCAGTACTTC.

The genes are TRBV5-1 and TRBJ2-5; D is ambiguous. Germline V gene data show CDR1 as SGHRS and CDR2 as YFSETQ. The CDR3 extends over 11 amino acids. V was shortened by 3 bases and J by 8 bases, with 8 bases between the two germline ends. The CDR3 loop reads CASSSPRTQYF. Written as DNA, the CDR3 is TGCGCCAGCAGCTCTCCGAGAACCCAGTACTTC.

The chain uses TRBV7-2 and TRBJ2-3, with 8 bases lining up with TRBD2. The CDR3 is made up of 15 amino acids. V lost 3 bases to trimming and J lost 5 bases; unmatched junction nucleotides: 7. Germline lookup yields CDR1 SGHTA and CDR2 FQGNSA. CDR3 protein: CASSLGLGRQDTQYF. The CDR3, as DNA: TGTGCCAGCAGCTTGGGACTAGGCCGACAAGATACGCAGTATTTT.

The rearrangement joins TRBV29-1 to TRBJ2-5; weak D call: TRBD1 (6 bases). This CDR3 comprises 13 residues. Germline V gene lookup returns CDR1 SQVTM and CDR2 ANQGSEA. The V end lost 2 bases, the J end lost 5 bases, and 12 bases lay between the germline ends. As DNA, the CDR3 is TGCAGCGTTGAAATACAGGGTGTGGAGACCCAGTACTTC. Residues: CSVEIQGVETQYF.

CDR3 loop: CSAPGLNTEAFF. CDR3 sequence (DNA): TGCAGCGCGCCTGGGCTGAACACTGAAGCTTTCTTT. The rearrangement joins TRBV29-1 to TRBJ1-1; D remains ambiguous. Per the germline V gene, CDR1 is SQVTM and CDR2 is ANQGSEA. This CDR3 is built from 12 residues. V lost 7 bases and J 0 bases, leaving 9 bases between the germline ends.

The gene calls are TRBV30 and TRBJ2-7, with TRBD2 identical over 7 bases. Germline assignment: CDR1 GTSNPN and CDR2 SVGIG (reference sequence). CDR3 length equals 14 residues. Losses at the gene ends were 2 bases for V and 4 bases for J; bases not matched to a gene: 8. The CDR3 region has the DNA TGTGCCTGGAGTCGGGGCGGGAGTTCGTACGAGCAGTACTTC. Protein: CAWSRGGSSYEQYF. The full variable domain, rest sourced from reference TRBV30 and TRBJ2-7, is SQTIHQWPATLVQPVGSPLSLECTVEGTSNPNLYWYRQAAGRGLQLLFYSVGIGQISSEVPQNLSASRPQDRQFILSSKKLLLSDSGFYLCAWSRGGSSYEQYFGPGTRLTVT.

The V gene is TRBV6-5, the J gene TRBJ2-7; maybe TRBD1 (5 bases). The CDR3 is 12 residues long. V dropped 7 bases and J dropped 3 bases, with 10 bases sitting between them. CDR1 is MNHEY and CDR2 is SVGAGI in the germline V gene. The chain's CDR3 is CASKGSIYEQYF. The DNA of the CDR3 is TGTGCCAGCAAGGGGTCGATCTACGAGCAGTACTTC.

The gene calls are TRBV7-2 and TRBJ1-4; TRBD1 is a possible D gene (5 bases). The CDR3 runs 14 residues. Trimming cost V 4 bases and J 6 bases, with 12 bases left between them. CDR1 SGHTA and CDR2 FQGNSA come from the germline V gene. The chain's CDR3 is CASSWRQGDEKLFF. In nucleotides, the CDR3 is TGTGCCAGCAGCTGGCGGCAGGGTGATGAAAAACTGTTTTTT.

The chain couples TRBV7-9 to TRBJ2-7; no firm D call. Trimming cost V 3 bases and J 5 bases, with 8 bases left between them. The CDR3 length is 12 residues. Germline loops: CDR1 SEHNR, CDR2 FQNEAQ (reference sequence). The CDR3 here is CASSFISDEQYF. The CDR3 DNA is TGTGCCAGCAGCTTCATCTCGGACGAGCAGTACTTC.

The chain joins TRBV6-1 to TRBJ1-2; D not resolved. The CDR3 length is 14 residues. Germline assignment: CDR1 MNHNS and CDR2 SASEGT. Deletions cut 0 bases from V and 4 bases from J, with 9 bases between. This CDR3 is CASSEAGRSYGYTF. DNA of the CDR3: TGTGCCAGCAGTGAAGCAGGCAGGTCCTATGGCTACACCTTC.